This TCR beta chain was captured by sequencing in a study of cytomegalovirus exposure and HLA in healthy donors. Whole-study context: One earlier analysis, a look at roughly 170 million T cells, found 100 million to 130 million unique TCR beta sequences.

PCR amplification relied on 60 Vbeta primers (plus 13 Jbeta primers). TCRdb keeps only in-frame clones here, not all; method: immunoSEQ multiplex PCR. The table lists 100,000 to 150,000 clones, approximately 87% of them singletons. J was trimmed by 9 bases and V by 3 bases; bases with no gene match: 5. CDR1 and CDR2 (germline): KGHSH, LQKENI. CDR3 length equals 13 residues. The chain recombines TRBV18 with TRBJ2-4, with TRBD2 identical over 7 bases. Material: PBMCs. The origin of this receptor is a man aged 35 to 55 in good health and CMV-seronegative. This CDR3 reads CASSPRGEGIQYF. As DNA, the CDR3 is TGTGCCAGCTCACCGCGAGGGGAGGGCATTCAGTACTTC.